This T cell receptor beta chain came from a study of T cells expressing NK-cell markers (dated by TCRdb to 2018 to 2020). In the study overall: In sorted CD3+CD56+NKG2C+, CD3+CD56+NKG2C- and CD3+CD56-NKG2C+ T-cell subsets from several donors, TCR beta-chain repertoires were profiled. Seven of the eight sequenced donors were HCMV-seropositive and one was HCMV-seronegative. The libraries were sequenced on Illumina HiSeq 2000/2500, MiSeq or NextSeq, producing 2 x 150 bp reads. The eight sequenced donors were randomly selected healthy volunteers, three men and five women.

Results and caveats for the whole study, not just this receptor: Whether the expanded NKG2C-expressing T cell clones were specific for HCMV antigens remained unclear. In a handful of donors, the dominant CD3+CD56+NKG2C+ clonotypes ranked among the top 10 CD8+ clonotypes, making up roughly 1.0-7.0% of CD8+ T cells. Those dominant clonotypes were again the most abundant among CD3+CD56-NKG2C+ cells in a handful of donors, at about 28.3-60.1%.

On this clonotype: The specificity of this receptor is unknown.

HCMV-specific IgG was detected in serum with a commercial ELISA kit to determine HCMV serostatus. Peripheral blood mononuclear cells were isolated from blood by Ficoll density gradient centrifugation. CDR1 and CDR2, looked up from the germline V gene, are SNHLY and FYNNEI. The CDR3 goes from the cysteine to the phenylalanine over 15 residues. There is no recorded DNA. Instrument used: Illumina HiSeq 2000. TCR beta cDNA libraries were prepared using 5'RACE template switching, which introduced a universal primer site and unique molecular identifiers. Priming for cDNA synthesis came from the TCR beta constant segment, and two successive PCR amplification steps followed. Concerning the study's data processing: MIGEC was used to demultiplex reads and group reads by UMI, and MiTCR was used to assemble and quantify clonotypes. To exclude erroneous sequences, only TCR cDNA sequences supported by at least two reads were retained. Downstream repertoire analysis used the tcR package, and clonotypes were matched across fractions by CDR3 nucleotide sequence plus V segment. VDJmatch was used to annotate antigen specificity against VDJdb, with one amino acid substitution allowed in CDR3. The reads went through TCRdb reprocessing, and each CDR3 protein sequence gets one entry with no DNA. The V and J calls were not made by the authors but by TCRdb's processing. The table for this sample shows about 390,000 distinct CDR3 sequences. Of the sample, about 10% falls within the top ten clones.

Specimen: blood T cells: a sorted CD56 or NKG2C T cell subset, CD4+ or CD8+ T cells, or bulk PBMC T cells (not recorded which). Recombination connected TRBV2 to TRBJ2-3; there is no DNA to check the TCRdb D call of TRBD2. This TCR derives from a woman aged 50 to 60 in good health. Donor details come from another sample of the same person, matched by shared clones. For the CDR3, the sequence is CASRRLAGEMVTQYF.